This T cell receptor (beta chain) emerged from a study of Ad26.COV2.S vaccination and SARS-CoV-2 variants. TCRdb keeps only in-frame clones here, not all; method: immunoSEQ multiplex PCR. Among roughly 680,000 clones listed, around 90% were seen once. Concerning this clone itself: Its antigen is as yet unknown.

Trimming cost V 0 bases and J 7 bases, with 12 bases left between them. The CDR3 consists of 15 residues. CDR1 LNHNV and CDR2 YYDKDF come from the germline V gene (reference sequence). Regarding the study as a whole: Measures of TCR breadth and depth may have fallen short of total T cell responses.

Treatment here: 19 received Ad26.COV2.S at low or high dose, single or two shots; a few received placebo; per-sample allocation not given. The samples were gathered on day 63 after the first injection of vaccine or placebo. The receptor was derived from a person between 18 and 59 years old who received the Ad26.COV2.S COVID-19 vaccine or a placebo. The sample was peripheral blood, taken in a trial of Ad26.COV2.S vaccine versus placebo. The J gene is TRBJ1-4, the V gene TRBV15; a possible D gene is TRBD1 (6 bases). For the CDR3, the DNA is TGTGCCACCAGCAGAGATTTACAGGGAAGTGAAAAACTGTTTTTT. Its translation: CATSRDLQGSEKLFF.